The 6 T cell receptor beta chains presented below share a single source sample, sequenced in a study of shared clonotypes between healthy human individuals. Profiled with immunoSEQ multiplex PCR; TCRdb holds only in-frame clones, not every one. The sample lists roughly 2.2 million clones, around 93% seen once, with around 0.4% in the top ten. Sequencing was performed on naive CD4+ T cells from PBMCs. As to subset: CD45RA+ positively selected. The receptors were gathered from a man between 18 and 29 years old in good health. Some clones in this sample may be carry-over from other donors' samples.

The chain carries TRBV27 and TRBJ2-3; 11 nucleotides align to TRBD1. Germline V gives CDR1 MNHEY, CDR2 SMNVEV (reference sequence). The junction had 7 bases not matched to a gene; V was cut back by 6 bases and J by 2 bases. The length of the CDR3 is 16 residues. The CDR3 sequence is CASSGQGARDTDTQYF. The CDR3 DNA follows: TGTGCCAGCAGCGGACAGGGGGCGCGGGACACAGATACGCAGTATTTT.

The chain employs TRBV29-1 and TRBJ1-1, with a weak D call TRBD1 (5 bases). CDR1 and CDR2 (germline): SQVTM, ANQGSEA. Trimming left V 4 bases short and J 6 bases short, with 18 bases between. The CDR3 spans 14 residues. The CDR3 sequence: CSVGFWGEEAEAFF. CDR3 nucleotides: TGCAGCGTTGGCTTCTGGGGGGAGGAAGCTGAAGCTTTCTTT.

In nucleotides, the CDR3 is TGTGCCAGCAGGACGACAGGGCCCGGGGAGCTGTTTTTT. Translation: CASRTTGPGELFF. This rearrangement joins TRBV9 to TRBJ2-2; 7 bases are shared with TRBD1. V was pared by 5 bases and J by 6 bases, with 4 bases of the junction left unmatched. This CDR3 comprises 13 residues. In germline, CDR1 is SGDLS, CDR2 YYNGEE. The full variable domain, completed using reference TRBV9 and TRBJ2-2, is DSGVTQTPKHLITATGQRVTLRCSPRSGDLSVYWYQQSLDQGLQFLIQYYNGEERAKGNILERFSAQQFPDLHSELNLSSLELGDSALYFCASRTTGPGELFFGEGSRLTVL.

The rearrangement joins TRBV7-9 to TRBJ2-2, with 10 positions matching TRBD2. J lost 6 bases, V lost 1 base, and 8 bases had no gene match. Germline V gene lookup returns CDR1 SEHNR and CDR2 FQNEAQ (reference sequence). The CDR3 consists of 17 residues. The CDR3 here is CASSLGLAGDWAGELFF. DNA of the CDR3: TGTGCCAGCAGCTTAGGGCTAGCGGGAGACTGGGCCGGGGAGCTGTTTTTT. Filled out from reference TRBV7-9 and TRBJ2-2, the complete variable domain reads DTGVSQNPRHKITKRGQNVTFRCDPISEHNRLYWYRQTLGQGPEFLTYFQNEAQLEKSRLLSDRFSAERPKGSFSTLEIQRTEQGDSAMYLCASSLGLAGDWAGELFFGEGSRLTVL.

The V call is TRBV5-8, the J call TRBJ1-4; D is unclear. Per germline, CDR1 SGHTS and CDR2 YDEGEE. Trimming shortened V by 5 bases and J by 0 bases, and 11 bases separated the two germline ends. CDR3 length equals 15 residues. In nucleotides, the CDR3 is TGTGCCAGCAGATCTAGACGGTCAACTAATGAAAAACTGTTTTTT. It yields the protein CASRSRRSTNEKLFF.

CDR3 in amino acids: CASSSSWAAGGETQYF. The CDR3 bases are TGTGCCAGCAGCTCCTCCTGGGCAGCGGGAGGGGAGACCCAGTACTTC. This rearrangement joins TRBV7-2 to TRBJ2-5, with TRBD2 identical over 10 bases. Per germline, CDR1 SGHTA and CDR2 FQGNSA. V lost 4 bases and J lost 5; bases outside the gene matches: 10. This CDR3 contains 16 residues.